The subject of this entry is one T cell receptor (beta chain). The data derive from a study of blood T cell repertoires in COVID-19. Overall study context: The origin of the acute and convalescent COVID-19 samples was the United States, Italy and Spain. PBMCs, B-cell-depleted T cells, or T cells were the source of the cDNA or gDNA that made up the material.

CDR3 length equals 13 residues. The V gene's germline CDR1 is LGHNT and CDR2 FRNRAP. V was pared by 8 bases and J by 6 bases, with 14 bases between. Profiling relied on immunoSEQ multiplex PCR, and the TCRdb table lists in-frame clones only, not all of them. The table shows roughly 55,000 clones, with less than 90% occurring only once. The genes are TRBV12-5 and TRBJ2-1; D is perhaps TRBD1 (6 bases). The receptor's source is a woman in her sixties with acute or convalescent COVID-19. Sequencing was done on a sample of peripheral blood. CDR3: CASRRQEVNEQFF. DNA of the CDR3: TGTGCTAGTCGAAGACAGGAAGTCAATGAGCAGTTCTTC.